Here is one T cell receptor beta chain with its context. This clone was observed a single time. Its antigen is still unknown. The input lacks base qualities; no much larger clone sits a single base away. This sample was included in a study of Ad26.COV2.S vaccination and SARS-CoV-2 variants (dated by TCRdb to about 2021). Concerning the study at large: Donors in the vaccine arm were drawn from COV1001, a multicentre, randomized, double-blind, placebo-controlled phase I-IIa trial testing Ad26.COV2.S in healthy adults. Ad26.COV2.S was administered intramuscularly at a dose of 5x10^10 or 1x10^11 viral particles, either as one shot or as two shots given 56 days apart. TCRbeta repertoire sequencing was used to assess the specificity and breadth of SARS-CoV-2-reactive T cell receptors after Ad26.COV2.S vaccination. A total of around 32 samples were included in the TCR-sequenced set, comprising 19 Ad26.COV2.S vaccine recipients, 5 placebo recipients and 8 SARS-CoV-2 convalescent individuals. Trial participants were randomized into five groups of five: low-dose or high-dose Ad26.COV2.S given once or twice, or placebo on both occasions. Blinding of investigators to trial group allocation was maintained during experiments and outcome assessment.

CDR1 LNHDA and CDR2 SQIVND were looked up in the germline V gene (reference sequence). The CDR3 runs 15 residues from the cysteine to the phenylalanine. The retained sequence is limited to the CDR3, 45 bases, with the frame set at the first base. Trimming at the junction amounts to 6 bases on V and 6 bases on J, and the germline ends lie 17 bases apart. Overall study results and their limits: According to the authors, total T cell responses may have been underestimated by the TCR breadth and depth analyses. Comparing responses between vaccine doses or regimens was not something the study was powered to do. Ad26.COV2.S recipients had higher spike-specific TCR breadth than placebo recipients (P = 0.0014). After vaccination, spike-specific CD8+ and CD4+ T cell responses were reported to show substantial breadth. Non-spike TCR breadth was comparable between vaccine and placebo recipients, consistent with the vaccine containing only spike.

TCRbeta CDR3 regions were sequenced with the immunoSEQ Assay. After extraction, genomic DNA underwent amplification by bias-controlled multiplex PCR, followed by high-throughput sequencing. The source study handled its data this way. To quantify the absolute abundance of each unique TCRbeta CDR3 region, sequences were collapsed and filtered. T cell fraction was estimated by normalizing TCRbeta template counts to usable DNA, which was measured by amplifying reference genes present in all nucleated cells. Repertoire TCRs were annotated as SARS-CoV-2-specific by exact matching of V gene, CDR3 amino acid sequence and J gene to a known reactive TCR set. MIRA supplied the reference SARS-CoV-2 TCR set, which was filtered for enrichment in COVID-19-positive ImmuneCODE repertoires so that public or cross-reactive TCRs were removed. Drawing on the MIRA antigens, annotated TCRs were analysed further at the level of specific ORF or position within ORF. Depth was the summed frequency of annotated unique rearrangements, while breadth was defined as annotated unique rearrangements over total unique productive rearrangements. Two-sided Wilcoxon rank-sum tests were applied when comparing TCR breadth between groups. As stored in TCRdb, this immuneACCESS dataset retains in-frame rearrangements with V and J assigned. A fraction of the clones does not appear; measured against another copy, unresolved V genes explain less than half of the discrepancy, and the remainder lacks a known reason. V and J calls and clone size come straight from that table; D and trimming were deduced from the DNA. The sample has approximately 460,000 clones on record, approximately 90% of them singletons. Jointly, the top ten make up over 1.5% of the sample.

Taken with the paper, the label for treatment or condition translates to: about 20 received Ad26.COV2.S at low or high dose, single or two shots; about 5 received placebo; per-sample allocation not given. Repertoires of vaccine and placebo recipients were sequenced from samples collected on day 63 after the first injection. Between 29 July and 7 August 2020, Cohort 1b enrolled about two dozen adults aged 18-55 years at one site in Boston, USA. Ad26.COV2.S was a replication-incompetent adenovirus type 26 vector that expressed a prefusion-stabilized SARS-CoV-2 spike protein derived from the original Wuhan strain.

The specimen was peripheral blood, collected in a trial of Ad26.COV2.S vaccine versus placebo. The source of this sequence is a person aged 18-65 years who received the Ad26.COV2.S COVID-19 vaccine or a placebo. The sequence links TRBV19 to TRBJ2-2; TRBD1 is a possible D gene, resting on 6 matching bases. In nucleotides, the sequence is TGTGCCAGTAGCAGAACAGGGTTCGTGGCCGGGGAGCTGTTTTTT. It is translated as CASSRTGFVAGELFF.